The TCR beta chain described here comes from a study of blood T cell repertoires in COVID-19. For the study at large: COVID-19 samples collected from the United States, Italy and Spain covered acute and convalescent phases. Nucleic acid was either cDNA or gDNA, and it came from T cells, B-cell-depleted T cells, or PBMCs.

Authors' analysis steps: Amplified reference gene primers provided the basis for estimating nucleated cell counts. Produced via immunoSEQ multiplex PCR; TCRdb's table is partial and in-frame only. V and J calls and clone size are those listed in that table; D and trimming were worked out from the DNA. The sample lists about 270,000 clones; around nine tenths were seen once. Unmatched junction bases numbered 11, after V lost 0 bases and J lost 8 bases. CDR1 SGDLS and CDR2 YYNGEE come from the germline V gene. The CDR3 is 16 amino acids. Input material: peripheral blood. This sequence joins TRBV9 and TRBJ2-1; 7 positions match TRBD2. The TCR sequence derives from a man aged 35-49 years with active or convalescent COVID-19. The CDR3: CASSVAPGGGYYEQFF. In nucleotides, the CDR3 is TGTGCCAGCAGCGTAGCTCCGGGAGGTGGGTACTATGAGCAGTTCTTC.